One sample yielded the 25 T cell receptor beta chains listed below, sequenced in a study of blood T cell repertoires in COVID-19. Assay: immunoSEQ multiplex PCR; the TCRdb copy retains only in-frame clones and omits some. The sample consists of under 200,000 clones, 75% to 90% of them appearing once. The sample was peripheral blood. All receptors derive from a woman aged 55-70 years with acute or convalescent COVID-19.

The rearrangement joins TRBV6-5 to TRBJ1-1, with D maybe TRBD1 (5 bases). V was cut by 6 bases and J by 4 bases, with 15 bases left in between. The CDR3 totals 14 residues. Germline lookup yields CDR1 MNHEY and CDR2 SVGAGI. The CDR3 spells CASSPQAESTEAFF. In nucleotides, the CDR3 is TGTGCCAGCAGCCCACAGGCGGAGAGCACTGAAGCTTTCTTT.

The chain carries TRBV19 and TRBJ1-5; D might be TRBD1 (6 bases). Germline V gene lookup returns CDR1 LNHDA and CDR2 SQIVND (reference sequence). CDR3 length: 13 amino acids. V was cut by 7 bases and J by 3 bases, with 10 bases left in between. In DNA form, the CDR3 reads TGTGCCAGTAAGGGGGTTTCCAATCAGCCCCAGCATTTT. Its protein product is CASKGVSNQPQHF.

The gene calls are TRBV5-1 and TRBJ2-1; TRBD2 matches at 12 bases. Germline values: CDR1 SGHRS, CDR2 YFSETQ. The J segment lost 8 bases and the V segment lost 0 bases, leaving 6 bases of the junction unmatched. The CDR3 sequence is 16 residues long. The CDR3 here is CASSLASSGGAHEQFF. The CDR3 DNA reads TGCGCCAGCAGCTTGGCCTCTAGCGGGGGGGCCCATGAGCAGTTCTTC.

The rearrangement joins TRBV7-2 to TRBJ2-7, with 7 nucleotides matching TRBD2. The trim removed 4 bases at V and 1 base at J, leaving 1 base unmatched. The CDR3 spans 13 residues. Per the germline V gene, CDR1 is SGHTA and CDR2 is FQGNSA. CDR3 nucleotide sequence: TGTGCCAGCAGCTGGGGACTATCCTACGAGCAGTACTTC. Translating it yields CASSWGLSYEQYF.

In its sample, this clone was seen once. The J gene is TRBJ2-7, the V gene TRBV28, with 8 bases lining up with TRBD1. V shed 6 bases, J shed 3 bases, and the junction held 7 bases outside the gene matches. Germline CDR1 reads MDHEN; CDR2 reads SYDVKM. This CDR3 comprises 14 residues. In DNA form, the CDR3 reads TGTGCCAGCAGGCAATCAGGGGGCAGCTACGAGCAGTACTTC. This gives the protein CASRQSGGSYEQYF.

This chain joins TRBV11-2 and TRBJ2-1; D unresolved. The germline gives CDR1 SGHAT, CDR2 FQNNGV. The V and J ends lost 5 bases and 4 bases respectively, with 24 bases between them. The CDR3 contains 18 residues. The CDR3 nucleotides are TGTGCCAGCAGCCACTCGCAACCCCGGGTGGTCGGTTACAATGAGCAGTTCTTC. It translates to CASSHSQPRVVGYNEQFF. Supplemented by reference TRBV11-2 and TRBJ2-1, the full variable domain reads EAGVAQSPRYKIIEKRQSVAFWCNPISGHATLYWYQQILGQGPKLLIQFQNNGVVDDSQLPKDRFSAERLKGVDSTLKIQPAKLEDSAVYLCASSHSQPRVVGYNEQFFGPGTRLTVL.

The table lists this clone with a few counts. The gene calls are TRBV6-5 and TRBJ1-4; maybe TRBD1 (6 bases). The CDR3 is 15 residues long. V lost 10 bases to trimming and J lost 7 bases, with 22 bases between them. Germline loops: CDR1 MNHEY, CDR2 SVGAGI. The CDR3 DNA is TGTGCCACCGCCCGAGCCCGCGGGGGGCGTGAAAAACTGTTTTTT. Amino acid sequence: CATARARGGREKLFF.

The genes are TRBV4-3 and TRBJ1-6; 7 positions match TRBD1. The V and J ends lost 3 bases and 8 bases, in that order; junction bases with no gene match: 7. The CDR3 runs 15 residues. Germline lookup yields CDR1 LGHNA and CDR2 YSLEER. The CDR3 here is CASSHTNRGYSPLHF. Written as DNA, the CDR3 is TGCGCCAGCAGCCATACGAACAGGGGATATTCACCCCTCCACTTT.

The chain has TRBV6-5 and TRBJ2-1; TRBD1 agrees at 7 bases. The CDR3 length is 16 residues. V shed 1 base, J shed 8 bases, and the junction held 11 bases outside the gene matches. The germline gives CDR1 MNHEY, CDR2 SVGAGI. DNA for the CDR3: TGTGCCAGCAGTTACTTTCCGGGACAGCCAGGGGATGAGCAGTTCTTC. This translates into CASSYFPGQPGDEQFF.

The V and J genes are TRBV5-4 and TRBJ2-3, with D maybe TRBD2 (6 bases). The CDR3 runs to 16 residues. CDR1 is SGHNT and CDR2 is YYREEE in the germline V gene (reference sequence). V lost 1 base and J 0 bases, leaving 12 bases between the germline ends. The CDR3, as DNA: TGTGCCAGCAGCTTGCGTGTTGGGGGGAGCACAGATACGCAGTATTTT. This sequence encodes CASSLRVGGSTDTQYF.

This chain joins TRBV19 and TRBJ1-1; TRBD1 aligns across 8 bases. Germline CDR1 is LNHDA and CDR2 is SQIVND (reference sequence). Trimming took 6 bases from V and 1 from J; bases not matched to a gene: 4. The CDR3 extends over 14 amino acids. CDR3 sequence: CASSQGAENTEAFF. In nucleotides, the CDR3 is TGTGCCAGTAGCCAGGGGGCAGAGAACACTGAAGCTTTCTTT.

V usage is TRBV3-1 (or the pseudogene TRBV3-2) and J usage is TRBJ2-3; 15 bases align to TRBD2. CDR1 is LGHDT and CDR2 is YNNKEL in the germline V gene (reference sequence). The V gene end was trimmed by 1 base and the J gene end by 1 base; junction bases not matched to a gene: 3. The CDR3 totals 18 residues. The CDR3 loop is CASSQGGLAGGRTDTQYF. The CDR3 DNA sequence: TGTGCCAGCAGCCAAGGGGGACTAGCGGGGGGCCGCACAGATACGCAGTATTTT.

As to this clone: The same CDR3 also results from other DNA sequences found in this sample. This chain uses TRBV18 with TRBJ2-1, with a tentative D call TRBD1 (5 bases). Trimming took off 2 bases at V and 4 bases at J, with 9 bases between the two ends. CDR1 and CDR2 (germline): KGHSH, LQKENI. The CDR3 length is 14 residues. CDR3 sequence reads: CASSPIAGYNEQFF. The CDR3, as DNA: TGTGCCAGCTCACCAATTGCAGGGTACAATGAGCAGTTCTTC. Using reference TRBV18 and TRBJ2-1 for the parts outside the CDR3, the full variable domain is NAGVMQNPRHLVRRRGQEARLRCSPMKGHSHVYWYRQLPEEGLKFMVYLQKENIIDESGMPKERFSAEFPKEGPSILRIQQVVRGDSAAYFCASSPIAGYNEQFFGPGTRLTVL.

V and J are TRBV29-1 and TRBJ1-5, with 8 bases identical to TRBD1. This CDR3 contains 14 residues. With 6 bases clipped from V and 2 bases from J, the junction kept 6 bases outside the gene matches. Germline-derived CDR1 and CDR2 are SQVTM and ANQGSEA. CDR3 coding DNA: TGCAGCGTGGGGGACAGGTTTGGCAATCAGCCCCAGCATTTT. This codes for CSVGDRFGNQPQHF.

The gene calls are TRBV4-2 and TRBJ1-2; the D gene is possibly TRBD1 (5 bases). Between the trimmed V and J ends, which lost 6 bases and 4 bases, there was a span of 6 bases. The CDR3 consists of 11 residues. The germline CDR1 and CDR2 sequences are LGHNA and YNFKEQ. DNA for the CDR3: TGTGCCAGCAGTCAGGGCTATGGCTACACCTTC. It specifies CASSQGYGYTF.

V usage is TRBV6-5 and J usage is TRBJ2-3, with a possible D match to TRBD1 (6 bases). Trimming left V 6 bases short and J 2 bases short, with 12 bases between. CDR1 and CDR2 (germline): MNHEY, SVGAGI. CDR3 length: 14 amino acids. The CDR3 loop reads CASRTNRDTDTQYF. The CDR3 region has the DNA TGTGCCAGCAGGACGAACAGGGACACAGATACGCAGTATTTT.

This clone occurred a few times. The chain is built from TRBV5-1 and TRBJ1-4; D gene uncertain. The germline V gene has CDR1 SGHRS and CDR2 YFSETQ. V shed 0 bases and J shed 5 bases, with 5 bases lying between them. The CDR3 has 13 residues. CDR3 DNA: TGCGCCAGCAGCTTGGGCAGAAATGAAAAACTGTTTTTT. It codes for CASSLGRNEKLFF.

The sample holds one count of this clone. J is TRBJ1-1 and V is TRBV2, with D possibly TRBD1 on 6 matching bases. CDR1 is SNHLY and CDR2 is FYNNEI in the germline V gene. CDR3 length equals 15 residues. Deletions cut 7 bases from V and 0 bases from J, with 15 bases between. The CDR3 loop is CASTGGPIMNTEAFF. For the CDR3, the DNA is TGTGCCAGCACGGGGGGCCCCATCATGAACACTGAAGCTTTCTTT.

CDR3 nucleotides: TGTGCCAGCAGCCAAGATCTGGTGACAGGGCCCCTTGGAAACACCATATATTTT. This encodes CASSQDLVTGPLGNTIYF. The rearrangement links TRBV4-2 to TRBJ1-3; 7 nucleotides line up with TRBD1. This CDR3 contains 18 residues. CDR1 is LGHNA, CDR2 YNFKEQ, per germline. V trimming: 0 bases; J trimming: 3 bases; junction bases outside the gene matches: 11.

This chain connects TRBV5-1 to TRBJ2-7, with 12 bases fitting TRBD2. Germline V gene data show CDR1 as SGHRS and CDR2 as YFSETQ. The CDR3 sequence is 14 residues long. Germline trimming cut 3 bases from V and 7 bases from J; bases unmatched to any gene: 5. This CDR3 is CASSWEGTSGEQYF. CDR3 coding DNA: TGCGCCAGCAGCTGGGAGGGGACTAGCGGGGAGCAGTACTTC.

V usage is TRBV19 and J usage is TRBJ1-6; 7 bases map to TRBD1. Germline V CDR1 and CDR2: LNHDA, SQIVND (reference sequence). The CDR3 runs 15 residues. V lost 5 bases and J lost 4; bases outside the gene matches: 5. The CDR3 DNA follows: TGTGCCAGTAGTCTGACGGGACAGTATAATTCACCCCTCCACTTT. Translated, it gives CASSLTGQYNSPLHF.

The chain carries TRBV11-3 and TRBJ1-1; the D is unclear. V was cut by 0 bases and J by 7 bases, with 9 bases left in between. This CDR3 is built from 13 residues. Germline-derived CDR1 and CDR2 are SGHNT and YENEEA. The CDR3, as DNA: TGTGCCAGCAGCTTAGATCTGGGGAGTGAAGCTTTCTTT. It encodes CASSLDLGSEAFF. Drawing the rest from reference TRBV11-3 and TRBJ1-1, the complete variable domain is EAGVVQSPRYKIIEKKQPVAFWCNPISGHNTLYWYLQNLGQGPELLIRYENEEAVDDSQLPKDRFSAERLKGVDSTLKIQPAELGDSAVYLCASSLDLGSEAFFGQGTRLTVV.

The gene calls are TRBV28 and TRBJ1-1, with D tentatively TRBD1 (6 bases). Germline V gene sequence: CDR1 MDHEN, CDR2 SYDVKM. V was shortened by 7 bases and J by 4 bases, with 19 bases between the two germline ends. This CDR3 region has 15 residues. The CDR3 spells CASTRSQGSGTEAFF. The DNA of the CDR3 is TGTGCCAGCACTCGCTCTCAGGGGTCTGGCACTGAAGCTTTCTTT.

The chain combines TRBV5-1 with TRBJ1-1; 10 bases agree with TRBD1. V shed 5 bases and J 1 base; nucleotides not matched to a gene: 2. The CDR3 runs 14 residues. Germline V lookup: CDR1 SGHRS, CDR2 YFSETQ. The CDR3 sequence is CASRWDRGNTEAFF. The CDR3 coding sequence is TGCGCCAGCAGATGGGACAGGGGGAACACTGAAGCTTTCTTT.

The chain has TRBV6-5 and TRBJ2-7; a possible D gene is TRBD1 (6 bases). CDR3 length equals 13 residues. Looked up from germline, CDR1 is MNHEY and CDR2 is SVGAGI. With 6 bases removed from V and 0 bases from J, the gap between germline ends came to 9 bases. This CDR3 reads CASRTGSSYEQYF. As DNA, the CDR3 is TGTGCCAGCAGAACAGGGAGCTCCTACGAGCAGTACTTC.